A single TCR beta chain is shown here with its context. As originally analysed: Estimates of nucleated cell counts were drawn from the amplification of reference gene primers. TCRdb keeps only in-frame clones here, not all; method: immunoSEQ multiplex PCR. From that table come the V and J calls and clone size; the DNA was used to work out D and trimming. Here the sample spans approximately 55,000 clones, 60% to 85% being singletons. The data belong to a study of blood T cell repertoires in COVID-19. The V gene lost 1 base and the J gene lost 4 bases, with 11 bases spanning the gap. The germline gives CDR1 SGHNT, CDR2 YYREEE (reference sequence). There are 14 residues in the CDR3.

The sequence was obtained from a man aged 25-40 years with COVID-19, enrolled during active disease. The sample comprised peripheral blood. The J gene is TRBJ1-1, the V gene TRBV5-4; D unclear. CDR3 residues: CASSLSRGSTEAFF. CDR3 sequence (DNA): TGTGCCAGCAGCTTGTCTCGGGGATCCACTGAAGCTTTCTTT.